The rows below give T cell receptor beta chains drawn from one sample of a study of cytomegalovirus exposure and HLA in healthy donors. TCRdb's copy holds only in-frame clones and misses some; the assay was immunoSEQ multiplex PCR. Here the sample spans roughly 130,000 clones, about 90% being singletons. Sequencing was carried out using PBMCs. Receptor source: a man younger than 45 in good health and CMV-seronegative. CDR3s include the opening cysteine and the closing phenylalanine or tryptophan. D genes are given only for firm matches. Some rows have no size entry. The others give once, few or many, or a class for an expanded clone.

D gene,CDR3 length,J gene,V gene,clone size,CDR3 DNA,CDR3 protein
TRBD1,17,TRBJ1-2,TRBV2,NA,TGTGCCAGCAGTGCCCGGGACAGGGCAATTTCTAACTATGGCTACACCTTC,CASSARDRAISNYGYTF
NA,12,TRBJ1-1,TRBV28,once,TGTGCCAGCAGTTTACAGACAGGTGAAGCTTTCTTT,CASSLQTGEAFF
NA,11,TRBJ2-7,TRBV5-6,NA,TGTGCCAGCAGCCTTGACAGTGAGCAGTACTTC,CASSLDSEQYF
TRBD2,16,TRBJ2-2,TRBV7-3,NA,TGTGCCAGCAGCGCGACTAGCGGTTATTACACCGGGGAGCTGTTTTTT,CASSATSGYYTGELFF
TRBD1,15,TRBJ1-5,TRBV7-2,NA,TGTGCCAGCAGCTTAGTAGGACAGGAAAATCAGCCCCAGCATTTT,CASSLVGQENQPQHF
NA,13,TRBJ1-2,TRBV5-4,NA,TGTGCCAGCAGCCAGGACAGAAACTATGGCTACACCTTC,CASSQDRNYGYTF
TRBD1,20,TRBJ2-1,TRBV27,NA,TGTGCCAGCAGTCCTACCGGACAGGGTTTGCCTCCTCCCTTCTACAATGAGCAGTTCTTC,CASSPTGQGLPPPFYNEQFF
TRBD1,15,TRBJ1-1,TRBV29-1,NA,TGCAGCGTTGGGGGGGACAGAGGACTGAACACTGAAGCTTTCTTT,CSVGGDRGLNTEAFF
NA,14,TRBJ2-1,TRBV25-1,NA,TGTGCCAGCAGTGACTGGAGCTCCTACAATGAGCAGTTCTTC,CASSDWSSYNEQFF
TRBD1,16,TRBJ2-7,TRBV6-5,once,TGTGCCAGCAGATACTACACGGGACAGGGTCCCTACGAGCAGTACTTC,CASRYYTGQGPYEQYF
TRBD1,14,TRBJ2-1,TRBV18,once,TGTGCCAGCTCCTCCCGACAGGGTTACAATGAGCAGTTCTTC,CASSSRQGYNEQFF
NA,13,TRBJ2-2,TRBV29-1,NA,TGCAGCGTTGAGGAGGCATTGAGCGGGGAGCTGTTTTTT,CSVEEALSGELFF
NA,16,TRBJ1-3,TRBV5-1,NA,TGCGCCAGCAGCTTGGAGCAGGGTAGCTCTGGAAACACCATATATTTT,CASSLEQGSSGNTIYF
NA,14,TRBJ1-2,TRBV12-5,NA,TGTGCTAGTGGTTTGGAACAGGGACGCTATGGCTACACCTTC,CASGLEQGRYGYTF
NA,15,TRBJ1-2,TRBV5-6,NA,TGTGCCAGCAGCTTGGAATTAGGGGTGTACTATGGCTACACCTTC,CASSLELGVYYGYTF
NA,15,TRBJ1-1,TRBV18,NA,TGTGCCAGCTCACCTTCTCAGGACTTGAACACTGAAGCTTTCTTT,CASSPSQDLNTEAFF
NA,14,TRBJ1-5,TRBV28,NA,TGTGCCAGCTGGACACGGTTAATGAATCAGCCCCAGCATTTT,CASWTRLMNQPQHF
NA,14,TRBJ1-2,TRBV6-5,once,TGTGCCAGCAGCAACAGGCGGGTGCGGGGTGGCTACACCTTC,CASSNRRVRGGYTF
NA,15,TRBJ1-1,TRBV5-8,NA,TGTGCCAGCAAACAGGGCTCCGGGGGGTTCACTGAAGCTTTCTTT,CASKQGSGGFTEAFF
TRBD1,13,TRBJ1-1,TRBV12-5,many,TGTGCTAGTGGACAGGGGAGAAACACTGAAGCTTTCTTT,CASGQGRNTEAFF
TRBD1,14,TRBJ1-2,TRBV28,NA,TGTGCCAGCAGTTTACGACAGGGGGCCTATGGCTACACCTTC,CASSLRQGAYGYTF
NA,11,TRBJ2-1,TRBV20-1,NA,TGCAGTGCTCTTCTTCCCAATGAGCAGTTCTTC,CSALLPNEQFF
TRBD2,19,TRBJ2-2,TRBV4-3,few,TGCGCCAGCAGCCAAGTCGGGGCAGCGGGGGGACCTAACACCGGGGAGCTGTTTTTT,CASSQVGAAGGPNTGELFF
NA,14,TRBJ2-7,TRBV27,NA,TGTGCCAGCAGTAGCGGGCTTAGCTCCTACGAGCAGTACTTC,CASSSGLSSYEQYF
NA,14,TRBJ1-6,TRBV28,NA,TGTGCCAGCAGTTTATTCCGGGGTAATTCACCCCTCCACTTT,CASSLFRGNSPLHF
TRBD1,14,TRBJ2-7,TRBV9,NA,TGTGCCAGCAGCGTAGGGGACAGCCACTACGAGCAGTACTTC,CASSVGDSHYEQYF
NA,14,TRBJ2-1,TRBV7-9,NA,TGTGCCAGCAGCCAGGGACTCCCTGTGAGAGAGCAGTTCTTC,CASSQGLPVREQFF
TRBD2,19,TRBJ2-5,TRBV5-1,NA,TGCGCCAGCAGCCCGTCGACTAGCGGGGGTATACCGTACCAAGAGACCCAGTACTTC,CASSPSTSGGIPYQETQYF
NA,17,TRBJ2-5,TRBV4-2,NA,TGTGCCAGCAGCCCCCAAAAGTCTGGGGGCTGGAAAGAGACCCAGTACTTC,CASSPQKSGGWKETQYF
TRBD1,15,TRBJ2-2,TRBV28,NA,TGTGCCAGCAGTTTCCGGGACAGGTACCCCGGGGAGCTGTTTTTT,CASSFRDRYPGELFF
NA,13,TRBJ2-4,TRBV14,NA,TGTGCCAGCAGCCGGGGAGGGGGGTCCATTCAGTACTTC,CASSRGGGSIQYF
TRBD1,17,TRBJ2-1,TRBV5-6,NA,TGTGCCAGCAGCTTACCTCTGGGGACAGGGGGCTTAGGTGAGCAGTTCTTC,CASSLPLGTGGLGEQFF
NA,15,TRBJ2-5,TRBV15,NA,TGTGCCACCAGCAGAGGGGCGGGATTCCAAGAGACCCAGTACTTC,CATSRGAGFQETQYF
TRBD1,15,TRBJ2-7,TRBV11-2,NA,TGTGCCAGCAGCGTGCACCGTACAGGGGGATACGAGCAGTACTTC,CASSVHRTGGYEQYF
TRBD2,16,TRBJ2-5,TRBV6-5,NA,TGTGCCAGCAGTTACGGGACTAGCGGGGGAATGGAGACCCAGTACTTC,CASSYGTSGGMETQYF
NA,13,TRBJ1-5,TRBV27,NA,TGTGCCAGCAGTTTAACAGGGAATCAGCCCCAGCATTTT,CASSLTGNQPQHF
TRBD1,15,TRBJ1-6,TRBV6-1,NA,TGTGCCAGCAGTGAAGGGACAGGGGCGCGTTCACCCCTCCACTTT,CASSEGTGARSPLHF
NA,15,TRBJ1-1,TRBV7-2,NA,TGTGCCAGCAGCTTCTACGGGGGAATTGTGGCTGAAGCTTTCTTT,CASSFYGGIVAEAFF
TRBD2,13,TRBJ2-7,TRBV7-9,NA,TGTGCCAGCAGGGGGACTAGCGGTGACGAGCAGTACTTC,CASRGTSGDEQYF
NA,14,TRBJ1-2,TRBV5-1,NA,TGCGCCAGCAGCTTGGCAGGGGCTAACTATGGCTACACCTTC,CASSLAGANYGYTF
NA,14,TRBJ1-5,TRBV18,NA,TGTGCCAGCTCACCCGACAGCCGCAATCAGCCCCAGCATTTT,CASSPDSRNQPQHF
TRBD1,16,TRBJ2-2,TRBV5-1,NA,TGCGCCAGCAGCTTGCGGGGACAGGCGAACACCGGGGAGCTGTTTTTT,CASSLRGQANTGELFF
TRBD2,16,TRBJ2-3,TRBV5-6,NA,TGTGCCAGCAGCTTGGAAACTAGCGGGGGCCCAGATACGCAGTATTTT,CASSLETSGGPDTQYF
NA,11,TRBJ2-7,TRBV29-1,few,TGCAGCGCGACTAGCTCCTACGAGCAGTACTTC,CSATSSYEQYF
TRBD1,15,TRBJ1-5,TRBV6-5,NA,TGTGCCAGCAGTTACTCGAACAGGGGAAATCAGCCCCAGCATTTT,CASSYSNRGNQPQHF
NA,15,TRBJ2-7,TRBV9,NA,TGTGCCAGCAGCGTAGGCTGGACAGCGGACTACGAGCAGTACTTC,CASSVGWTADYEQYF
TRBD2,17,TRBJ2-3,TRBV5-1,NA,TGCGCCAGCAGCTTGGAAGTCGGGGGAGGGGAGACAGATACGCAGTATTTT,CASSLEVGGGETDTQYF
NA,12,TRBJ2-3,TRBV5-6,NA,TGTGCCAGCAGCTTTTCGGGGGATACGCAGTATTTT,CASSFSGDTQYF